These 27 T cell receptor beta chains originate from one sample sequenced in a study of blood T cell repertoires in COVID-19. Produced via immunoSEQ multiplex PCR; TCRdb's table is partial and in-frame only. The sample shows under 170,000 clones, roughly 84% of them seen only once. The sample was peripheral blood. Receptors were obtained from a man in his 70s with acute or convalescent COVID-19.

The J gene is TRBJ2-1, the V gene TRBV6-2 or TRBV6-3; 9 positions match TRBD2. This CDR3 spans 16 amino acids. V lost 0 bases to trimming and J lost 10 bases; unmatched junction nucleotides: 10. The V gene's germline CDR1 is MNHEY and CDR2 SVGEGT. The CDR3 is CASSYSKSSGRTEQFF. CDR3 bases: TGTGCCAGCAGTTACTCGAAGTCAAGCGGGAGGACGGAGCAGTTCTTC.

The CDR3 sequence is CASSLSSGANVLTF. CDR3 nucleotides: TGCGCCAGCAGCTTGTCGAGTGGGGCCAACGTCCTGACTTTC. V and J are TRBV5-1 and TRBJ2-6; no clear D. V lost 1 base and J 3 bases, leaving 5 bases between the germline ends. This CDR3 is built from 14 residues. Per germline, CDR1 SGHRS and CDR2 YFSETQ.

This clone was seen only a few times. The DNA of the CDR3 is TGTGCCAGCAGGGGACAGCCCTACAATGAGCAGTTCTTC. Protein sequence: CASRGQPYNEQFF. The genes are TRBV7-9 and TRBJ2-1; 7 positions agree with TRBD1. J gave up 2 bases and V 6 bases, and 1 base lay outside the gene matches. The CDR3 loop spans 13 amino acids. In germline, CDR1 is SEHNR, CDR2 FQNEAQ (reference sequence). Full variable domain (rest looked up from reference TRBV7-9 and TRBJ2-1): DTGVSQNPRHKITKRGQNVTFRCDPISEHNRLYWYRQTLGQGPEFLTYFQNEAQLEKSRLLSDRFSAERPKGSFSTLEIQRTEQGDSAMYLCASRGQPYNEQFFGPGTRLTVL.

The J gene is TRBJ2-7, the V gene TRBV19, with 8 nucleotides matching TRBD1. This CDR3 is built from 15 residues. J lost 3 bases, V lost 5 bases, and 9 bases had no gene match. Germline CDR1 reads LNHDA; CDR2 reads SQIVND (reference sequence). CDR3 DNA sequence: TGTGCCAGTAGTGGACGACAGGGGACGGGCTACGAGCAGTACTTC. This sequence encodes CASSGRQGTGYEQYF.

The chain combines TRBV10-3 with TRBJ2-7; 12 bases are a match to TRBD2. The CDR3 spans 14 residues. CDR1 is ENHRY and CDR2 is SYGVKD in the germline V gene. The junction had 4 bases not matched to a gene; V was cut back by 5 bases and J by 5 bases. The CDR3 sequence: CAISPSGGADEQYF. The CDR3 DNA reads TGTGCCATCAGTCCTAGCGGGGGGGCTGACGAGCAGTACTTC.

The chain recombines TRBV7-2 with TRBJ1-3; the D gene is possibly TRBD1 (6 bases). The CDR3 extends over 15 amino acids. Germline CDR1 and CDR2: SGHTA and FQGNSA. V was clipped by 4 bases and J by 1 base, with 11 bases between them. CDR3 in amino acids: CASSSPGDSGNTIYF. CDR3 nucleotides: TGTGCCAGCAGCTCCCCAGGGGATTCTGGAAACACCATATATTTT.

This chain links TRBV5-1 with TRBJ2-2; 7 positions match TRBD2. Trimming removed 7 bases from V and 6 bases from J; junction bases left unmatched: 12. The CDR3 has 15 amino acids. Germline V gene sequence: CDR1 SGHRS, CDR2 YFSETQ. The CDR3 sequence is CASGLGAGSPGELFF. DNA for the CDR3: TGCGCCAGCGGGCTCGGAGCGGGGTCCCCCGGGGAGCTGTTTTTT.

In this sample, this clone turned up once. V gene TRBV10-2 combines with J gene TRBJ2-1; the match to TRBD2 covers 10 bases. The germline CDR1 and CDR2 sequences are WSHSY and SAAADI. The CDR3 has 18 residues. The V gene end was trimmed by 2 bases and the J gene end by 2 bases; junction bases not matched to a gene: 9. This CDR3 reads CASSERTSGGSPYNEQFF. For the CDR3, the DNA is TGCGCCAGCAGTGAGAGGACTAGCGGCGGGAGCCCCTACAATGAGCAGTTCTTC.

The chain uses TRBV7-3 and TRBJ1-1; D might be TRBD1 (5 bases). The CDR3 is 15 amino acids. The germline CDR1 and CDR2 sequences are SGHTA and FQGTGA. With 0 bases removed from V and 5 bases from J, the gap between germline ends came to 13 bases. CDR3 DNA: TGTGCCAGCAGCTTAACGTTCGGGGGAAGTACTGAAGCTTTCTTT. It is translated as CASSLTFGGSTEAFF.

This chain uses TRBV13 with TRBJ2-5, with D possibly TRBD2 on 7 matching bases. From germline, CDR1 is PRHDT and CDR2 FYEKMQ (reference sequence). Trimming removed 5 bases at V and 3 bases at J, with 13 bases between. The CDR3 runs 14 residues. Here the CDR3 reads CASSPRGGKETQYF. In DNA form, the CDR3 reads TGTGCCAGCAGCCCGAGGGGGGGGAAAGAGACCCAGTACTTC.

A single count supports this clone. The chain recombines TRBV7-9 with TRBJ1-1; a possible D gene is TRBD1 (6 bases). Trimming pared 1 base from V and 3 bases from J, leaving 12 bases between. Germline V gives CDR1 SEHNR, CDR2 FQNEAQ (reference sequence). CDR3 length equals 15 residues. The CDR3 here is CASSLGGPGDTEAFF. DNA for the CDR3: TGTGCCAGCAGCTTAGGGGGGCCCGGGGACACTGAAGCTTTCTTT.

The chain employs TRBV6-1 and TRBJ1-3, with TRBD1 as a possible D gene (5 bases). Deletions cut 4 bases from V and 4 bases from J, with 14 bases between. This CDR3 region has 15 residues. Per germline, CDR1 MNHNS and CDR2 SASEGT. CDR3 in amino acids: CASSVAGGTGNTIYF. The DNA of the CDR3 is TGTGCCAGCAGTGTAGCGGGAGGGACGGGAAACACCATATATTTT.

As for this clone: Germline and junction disagree at one end, which may indicate a read error. V is TRBV11-2 and J is TRBJ2-5; 9 bases map to TRBD1. This CDR3 comprises 14 residues. Germline-derived CDR1 and CDR2 are SGHAT and FQNNGV. The CDR3 DNA is TGTGCCAGCAGTTTAGACAGGGGGATTGAGACCCAGTACTTC. As protein: CASSLDRGIETQYF.

The chain uses TRBV6-5 and TRBJ2-1; 7 nucleotides match TRBD2. This CDR3 is 15 amino acids long. V lost 7 bases to trimming and J lost 5 bases; unmatched junction nucleotides: 11. Germline V gives CDR1 MNHEY, CDR2 SVGAGI. CDR3 sequence: CASIRASSGDNEQFF. The CDR3 DNA sequence: TGTGCCAGCATAAGGGCGTCTAGCGGAGACAATGAGCAGTTCTTC.

This sequence joins TRBV7-9 and TRBJ2-7, with TRBD2 as a possible D gene (7 bases). Germline V lookup: CDR1 SEHNR, CDR2 FQNEAQ (reference sequence). Trimming took 5 bases from V and 0 from J, leaving 23 bases between them. The length of the CDR3 is 18 residues. CDR3 coding DNA: TGTGCCAGCAGCAGGAAGGGATTTGGGGGGGCAAGCTCCTACGAGCAGTACTTC. Its translation is CASSRKGFGGASSYEQYF.

This rearrangement joins TRBV10-1 to TRBJ2-3; TRBD2 matches 7 bases. The trim removed 11 bases at V and 1 base at J, leaving 15 bases unmatched. This CDR3 contains 16 residues. Germline V gives CDR1 WNHNN, CDR2 SYGVQD (reference sequence). In DNA, the CDR3 is TGCGCCCCCAAGGGGACTACCTCCCGGGGCACAGATACGCAGTATTTT. Translation gives CAPKGTTSRGTDTQYF.

V is TRBV5-1 and J is TRBJ1-2; the D gene is possibly TRBD1 (6 bases). The CDR3 covers 16 residues. Between the trimmed V and J ends, which lost 2 bases and 1 base, there was a span of 15 bases. Germline V lookup: CDR1 SGHRS, CDR2 YFSETQ. The DNA for the CDR3 is TGCGCCAGCAGCTTAGAAGGGGGACCCCTTAACTATGGCTACACCTTC. Protein sequence: CASSLEGGPLNYGYTF.

In this sample, this clone turned up a few times. The V call is TRBV28, the J call TRBJ2-7; weak D call: TRBD1 (6 bases). The CDR3 spans 14 residues. V lost 3 bases and J 2 bases, leaving 11 bases between the germline ends. Germline V gene sequence: CDR1 MDHEN, CDR2 SYDVKM. The DNA of the CDR3 is TGTGCCAGCAGTTTTTCAGGGGTGGCCTACGAGCAGTACTTC. Translating gives CASSFSGVAYEQYF.

This chain joins TRBV28 and TRBJ1-3; D is perhaps TRBD1 (6 bases). Germline CDR1 is MDHEN and CDR2 is SYDVKM. With 5 bases removed from V and 0 bases from J, the gap between germline ends came to 14 bases. This CDR3 is built from 16 residues. CDR3 nucleotides: TGTGCCAGCAGTCACCCCGGACAGCTCTCTGGAAACACCATATATTTT. Its translation is CASSHPGQLSGNTIYF.

The rearrangement uses TRBV3-1 (or the pseudogene TRBV3-2) and TRBJ1-2, with 7 bases lining up with TRBD1. Germline lookup yields CDR1 LGHDT and CDR2 YNNKEL (reference sequence). The V gene end was trimmed by 2 bases and the J gene end by 2 bases; junction bases not matched to a gene: 5. This CDR3 comprises 15 residues. CDR3 region: CASSQRDRDNYGYTF. CDR3 bases: TGTGCCAGCAGCCAAAGGGACAGAGACAACTATGGCTACACCTTC.

This clone was recorded once. This chain connects TRBV5-1 to TRBJ2-3; weak D call: TRBD2 (6 bases). The V gene's germline CDR1 is SGHRS and CDR2 YFSETQ. This CDR3 is built from 14 residues. Trimming removed 0 bases from V and 7 bases from J, with 12 bases in between. CDR3 DNA: TGCGCCAGCAGCTTGGCGGGGGTAGTGAATACGCAGTATTTT. Its translation is CASSLAGVVNTQYF.

The chain employs TRBV7-2 and TRBJ2-5; D call uncertain. The germline V and J ends were trimmed by 3 bases and 5 bases, with 10 bases remaining between them. Germline V gene data show CDR1 as SGHTA and CDR2 as FQGNSA. The CDR3 spans 13 residues. Here the CDR3 DNA reads TGTGCCAGCAGCTTCACACAAGCGGAGACCCAGTACTTC. Translation gives CASSFTQAETQYF.

V usage is TRBV19 and J usage is TRBJ1-3; perhaps TRBD1 as D (5 bases). Germline V gene sequence: CDR1 LNHDA, CDR2 SQIVND (reference sequence). Trimming took off 3 bases at V and 0 bases at J, with 6 bases between the two ends. The CDR3 sequence is 14 residues long. The CDR3 sequence is CASSIDSSGNTIYF. The CDR3, as DNA: TGTGCCAGTAGTATTGACAGCTCTGGAAACACCATATATTTT.

This clone was recorded a few times. The chain recombines TRBV4-1 with TRBJ2-7; D may be TRBD2 (6 bases). The length of the CDR3 is 15 residues. From germline, CDR1 is MGHRA and CDR2 YSYEKL. V gave up 4 bases and J gave up 3 bases, with 16 bases separating them. CDR3 amino acids: CASSPNMGLHYEQYF. The CDR3 bases are TGCGCCAGCAGCCCTAACATGGGACTTCACTACGAGCAGTACTTC.

The J gene is TRBJ2-7, the V gene TRBV27; 8 positions match TRBD1. Germline-derived CDR1 and CDR2 are MNHEY and SMNVEV (reference sequence). V lost 10 bases and J lost 7; bases outside the gene matches: 12. The CDR3 is 13 amino acids. The CDR3 bases are TGTGCCACCTCTGGACAGGGTAAATGGGAGCAGTACTTC. Protein: CATSGQGKWEQYF.

This clone was detected only once. This rearrangement joins TRBV6-5 to TRBJ2-5; 9 bases align to TRBD1. CDR3 length: 14 residues. V dropped 9 bases and J dropped 4; count of bases not matched to a gene: 9. Germline-derived CDR1 and CDR2 are MNHEY and SVGAGI. CDR3 sequence: CASTGGGSLETQYF. CDR3 in DNA: TGTGCCAGTACAGGGGGCGGTAGTTTAGAGACCCAGTACTTC.

The chain carries TRBV5-1 and TRBJ2-1, with 11 positions matching TRBD2. This CDR3 is built from 15 residues. Germline-derived CDR1 and CDR2 are SGHRS and YFSETQ. V dropped 4 bases and J dropped 5; count of bases not matched to a gene: 5. The CDR3 sequence: CASSGLAGRDNEQFF. The CDR3 DNA is TGCGCCAGCAGCGGACTAGCGGGTAGAGACAATGAGCAGTTCTTC.